These T cell receptor beta chains were read from a single sample in a study of blood T cell repertoires in COVID-19. Sequenced by immunoSEQ multiplex PCR; TCRdb stores in-frame clones only, minus some. The sample has fewer than 600,000 clones, roughly nine tenths seen once. The specimen sequenced was peripheral blood. All receptors derive from a man between 18 and 35 years old with COVID-19, enrolled during active disease. Each CDR3 is given with its conserved first and last residue. A D gene is named only where the DNA matches it firmly. Size is stated for part of the rows, as once, few or many counts, or as a class when the clone is expanded.

clone size | J gene | D gene | V gene | CDR3 protein | CDR3 DNA
NA | TRBJ1-4 | NA | TRBV5-4 | CASSARTGDNEKLFF | TGTGCCAGCAGCGCAAGGACGGGGGATAATGAAAAACTGTTTTTT
NA | TRBJ2-7 | TRBD1 | TRBV6-1 | CASSGALGQGHDEQYF | TGTGCCAGCAGTGGAGCCCTCGGACAGGGTCACGACGAGCAGTACTTC
NA | TRBJ2-7 | TRBD1 | TRBV5-1 | CASSIATYGTGYEQYF | TGCGCCAGCAGCATAGCGACATATGGGACAGGGTACGAGCAGTACTTC
NA | TRBJ2-3 | NA | TRBV7-9 | CASSLANTDTQYF | TGTGCCAGCAGCTTAGCCAACACAGATACGCAGTATTTT
NA | TRBJ2-7 | NA | TRBV5-1 | CASSLVRGEQYF | TGCGCCAGCAGCTTGGTTAGGGGCGAGCAGTACTTC
few | TRBJ2-5 | TRBD1 | TRBV7-9 | CASSRLGTGETQYF | TGTGCCAGCAGCCGTCTTGGGACAGGGGAGACCCAGTACTTC
NA | TRBJ2-1 | NA | TRBV11-2 | CASSFNRGARGQFF | TGTGCCAGCAGCTTTAATCGGGGGGCGCGGGGGCAGTTCTTC
NA | TRBJ1-2 | NA | TRBV9 | CASSVGRESYGYTF | TGTGCCAGCAGCGTAGGTCGGGAGAGCTATGGCTACACCTTC
once | TRBJ2-6 | TRBD1 | TRBV27 | CASSARTGLGANVLTF | TGTGCCAGCAGTGCCCGGACAGGGCTCGGGGCCAACGTCCTGACTTTC
once | TRBJ1-2 | NA | TRBV3-1/TRBV3-2 | CASSQSRIYGYTF | TGTGCCAGCAGCCAAAGTAGAATCTATGGCTACACCTTC
NA | TRBJ1-6 | TRBD1 | TRBV7-9 | CASTTGTTNSPLHF | TGTGCCAGCACGACAGGGACAACCAATTCACCCCTCCACTTT
NA | TRBJ1-5 | NA | TRBV5-1 | CASSRDGGNQPQHF | TGCGCCAGCAGCCGAGATGGTGGCAATCAGCCCCAGCATTTT
NA | TRBJ2-1 | TRBD2 | TRBV24-1 | CATSEPGLAGGPNEQFF | TGTGCCACCAGTGAACCCGGACTAGCGGGAGGCCCCAATGAGCAGTTCTTC
NA | TRBJ2-1 | NA | TRBV7-9 | CASSPHPAGQDEQFF | TGTGCCAGCAGCCCACACCCAGCAGGGCAAGATGAGCAGTTCTTC
NA | TRBJ2-1 | NA | TRBV24-1 | CATSDSASGGSSYNEQFF | TGTGCCACCAGTGATTCCGCCTCCGGCGGAAGCTCCTACAATGAGCAGTTCTTC
NA | TRBJ2-3 | TRBD2 | TRBV7-6 | CASSLVGGRASDTQYF | TGTGCCAGCAGCTTAGTTGGCGGGAGGGCCTCGGATACGCAGTATTTT
once | TRBJ1-4 | TRBD1 | TRBV4-1 | CASSPLGQGGGTNEKLFF | TGCGCCAGCAGCCCCCTCGGACAGGGAGGAGGGACTAATGAAAAACTGTTTTTT
NA | TRBJ2-1 | NA | TRBV5-1 | CASRVSYNEQFF | TGCGCCAGCAGGGTTAGCTACAATGAGCAGTTCTTC
NA | TRBJ2-5 | TRBD2 | TRBV9 | CASSVGIAGGGTRETQYF | TGTGCCAGCAGCGTAGGGATAGCGGGAGGTGGTACTAGAGAGACCCAGTACTTC
NA | TRBJ1-3 | NA | TRBV10-1 | CASSESPSTGAGNTIYF | TGCGCCAGCAGTGAGTCTCCTTCGACAGGAGCTGGAAACACCATATATTTT
NA | TRBJ1-5 | NA | TRBV12-3/TRBV12-4 | CASSQSGNQPQHF | TGTGCCAGTAGTCAAAGCGGGAATCAGCCCCAGCATTTT
NA | TRBJ1-3 | TRBD1 | TRBV5-1 | CASSTGQSSGNTIYF | TGCGCCAGCAGCACGGGACAGTCCTCTGGAAACACCATATATTTT
NA | TRBJ2-7 | TRBD1 | TRBV6-4 | CAGGTGGDPYEQYF | TGTGCCGGCGGGACAGGGGGGGACCCCTACGAGCAGTACTTC
NA | TRBJ2-7 | TRBD1 | TRBV25-1 | CASSELLDRDGEQYF | TGTGCCAGCAGTGAACTATTGGACAGGGATGGGGAGCAGTACTTC
NA | TRBJ1-1 | NA | TRBV4-1 | CASSQAIGDSLNTEAFF | TGCGCCAGCAGCCAAGCAATAGGCGACAGCTTGAACACTGAAGCTTTCTTT
NA | TRBJ2-3 | TRBD2 | TRBV11-2 | CASSLIAGGGTDTQYF | TGTGCCAGCAGCTTAATAGCGGGAGGGGGCACAGATACGCAGTATTTT
NA | TRBJ2-2 | TRBD1 | TRBV3-1/TRBV3-2 | CASSWGQGGELFF | TGTGCCAGCAGCTGGGGACAGGGCGGCGAGCTGTTTTTT
NA | TRBJ2-3 | TRBD2 | TRBV6-5 | CASSYRTSGRDTQYF | TGTGCCAGCAGTTACAGAACTAGCGGGAGGGATACGCAGTATTTT
few | TRBJ2-7 | NA | TRBV2 | CASRTMYEQYF | TGTGCCAGCCGGACTATGTACGAGCAGTACTTC
NA | TRBJ1-6 | NA | TRBV11-2 | CASSLVAGTNHSPLHF | TGTGCCAGCAGCTTAGTAGCTGGGACAAACCATTCACCCCTCCACTTT
NA | TRBJ2-5 | NA | TRBV11-1 | CASSLRGARGETQYF | TGTGCCAGCAGCTTACGGGGGGCGCGAGGTGAGACCCAGTACTTC
NA | TRBJ2-3 | TRBD2 | TRBV7-8 | CASSLGVTGGTDTQYF | TGTGCCAGCAGCTTAGGAGTCACGGGGGGGACAGATACGCAGTATTTT
once | TRBJ2-3 | NA | TRBV11-3 | CASSLDEGDTQYF | TGTGCCAGCAGCTTAGATGAGGGAGATACGCAGTATTTT
NA | TRBJ1-1 | NA | TRBV9 | CASSVVGGDTEAFF | TGTGCCAGCAGCGTAGTGGGAGGGGACACTGAAGCTTTCTTT
NA | TRBJ2-7 | TRBD1 | TRBV14 | CPTGEYGGEQYF | TGTCCCACAGGGGAATACGGAGGCGAGCAGTACTTC
NA | TRBJ2-7 | TRBD1 | TRBV9 | CASSPQGDKGTLQYF | TGTGCCAGCAGCCCTCAGGGGGACAAGGGTACCCTGCAGTACTTC
once | TRBJ2-7 | TRBD2 | TRBV13 | CASSLGVRSAREDGYEQYF | TGTGCCAGCAGCTTAGGGGTCCGGTCTGCGCGGGAGGACGGTTACGAGCAGTACTTC
NA | TRBJ2-6 | NA | TRBV7-9 | CASSSPSPNSGANVLTF | TGTGCCAGCAGCTCCCCCTCCCCGAATAGTGGGGCCAACGTCCTGACTTTC
NA | TRBJ2-3 | TRBD1 | TRBV4-1 | CASSPDRAADTQYF | TGCGCCAGCAGCCCCGACAGGGCGGCAGATACGCAGTATTTT
NA | TRBJ1-4 | TRBD1 | TRBV4-1 | CASSQGRGGQGARREKLFF | TGCGCCAGCAGCCAGGGACGGGGGGGACAGGGGGCGCGAAGGGAAAAACTGTTTTTT
NA | TRBJ2-2 | TRBD1 | TRBV2 | CASRGQGLGTGELFF | TGTGCCAGCAGAGGACAGGGTCTGGGGACCGGGGAGCTGTTTTTT
NA | TRBJ1-6 | NA | TRBV19 | CASTPQQDARSPLHF | TGTGCCAGTACTCCTCAACAGGACGCACGGTCACCCCTCCACTTT
NA | TRBJ2-3 | NA | TRBV11-2 | CASSLAVDSPYTDTQYF | TGTGCCAGCAGCTTAGCGGTCGACAGCCCATACACAGATACGCAGTATTTT
NA | TRBJ2-5 | TRBD1 | TRBV24-1 | CATSDPTGAAGETQYF | TGTGCCACCAGTGACCCAACAGGGGCAGCCGGGGAGACCCAGTACTTC
few | TRBJ1-5 | NA | TRBV13 | CASSLSGVPNQPQHF | TGTGCCAGCAGCTTATCAGGGGTCCCCAATCAGCCCCAGCATTTT
NA | TRBJ1-2 | NA | TRBV6-5 | CASSYSPRYGYTF | TGTGCCAGCAGTTACTCCCCCAGATATGGCTACACCTTC